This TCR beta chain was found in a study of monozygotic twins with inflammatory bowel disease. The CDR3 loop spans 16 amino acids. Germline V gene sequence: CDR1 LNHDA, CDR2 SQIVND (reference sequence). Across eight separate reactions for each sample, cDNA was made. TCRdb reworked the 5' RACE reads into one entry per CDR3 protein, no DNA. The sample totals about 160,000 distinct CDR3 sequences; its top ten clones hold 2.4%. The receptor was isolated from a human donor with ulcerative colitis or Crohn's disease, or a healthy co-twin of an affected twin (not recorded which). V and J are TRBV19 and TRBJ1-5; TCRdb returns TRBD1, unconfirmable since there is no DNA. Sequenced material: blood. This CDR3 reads CASSIDGTLLNQPQHF. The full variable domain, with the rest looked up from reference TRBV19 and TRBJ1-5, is DGGITQSPKYLFRKEGQNVTLSCEQNLNHDAMYWYRQDPGQGLRLIYYSQIVNDFQKGDIAEGYSVSREKKESFPLTVTSAQKNPTAFYLCASSIDGTLLNQPQHFGDGTRLSIL.